The 13 T cell receptor beta chains below were found in one sample sequenced in a study of OX40 agonist ivuxolimab in advanced cancers. The data were produced by immunoSEQ multiplex PCR, yet TCRdb's version contains in-frame clones alone and is incomplete. This sample has fewer than 85,000 clones, with roughly 85% found just once. The sample consisted of CD4+ or CD8+ T cells sorted from blood, taken in a trial of the OX40 agonist ivuxolimab. These receptor sequences come from an adult with an advanced solid tumor such as melanoma, head and neck, liver or kidney cancer.

CDR3 sequence (DNA): TGCGCCAGCAGTGAGTCGCTGGCGGGGACAGATACGCAGTATTTT. Residues: CASSESLAGTDTQYF. The chain recombines TRBV10-2 with TRBJ2-3; D may be TRBD2 (6 bases). The V and J ends lost 0 bases and 3 bases respectively, with 10 bases between them. There are 15 residues in the CDR3. Germline V gene lookup returns CDR1 WSHSY and CDR2 SAAADI.

This clone was observed once. The genes are TRBV19 and TRBJ2-1; 9 bases are shared with TRBD1. Germline V gene sequence: CDR1 LNHDA, CDR2 SQIVND (reference sequence). This CDR3 is 15 amino acids long. V gave up 3 bases and J gave up 3 bases; unmatched junction bases: 3. The CDR3 nucleotides read TGTGCCAGTAGTATGAGGACAGGGGACTACAATGAGCAGTTCTTC. It yields the protein CASSMRTGDYNEQFF.

This chain links TRBV4-2 with TRBJ2-3; 12 bases fit TRBD2. Unmatched junction bases numbered 7, after V lost 4 bases and J lost 5 bases. Germline CDR1 is LGHNA and CDR2 is YNFKEQ. The CDR3 is 16 residues long. This CDR3 is CASSLTSGGSIDTQYF. CDR3 nucleotide sequence: TGTGCCAGCAGCCTGACTAGCGGGGGAAGTATAGATACGCAGTATTTT.

CDR3 coding DNA: TGTGCCAGCGAACCCCGACAGGACACAGATACGCAGTATTTT. Protein: CASEPRQDTDTQYF. The V gene is TRBV6-6, the J gene TRBJ2-3, with D perhaps matching TRBD1 (6 bases). The CDR3 sequence is 14 residues long. CDR1 is MNHNY, CDR2 SVGAGI, per germline (reference sequence). V lost 8 bases and J 2 bases, leaving 14 bases between the germline ends.

This chain connects TRBV2 to TRBJ1-4; tentative D call: TRBD1 (5 bases). The CDR3 totals 14 residues. Germline V gene lookup returns CDR1 SNHLY and CDR2 FYNNEI. Trimming took 7 bases from V and 7 from J, leaving 16 bases between them. The CDR3 sequence is CASKMEWGGEKLFF. In DNA, the CDR3 is TGTGCCAGCAAAATGGAGTGGGGGGGTGAAAAACTGTTTTTT.

The chain employs TRBV7-2 and TRBJ1-3; the D is unclear. V lost 0 bases and J 0 bases, leaving 12 bases between the germline ends. Germline assignment: CDR1 SGHTA and CDR2 FQGNSA. This CDR3 has 17 residues. CDR3 sequence: CASSLARSGNSGNTIYF. The CDR3 DNA reads as TGTGCCAGCAGCTTAGCCCGTTCCGGTAACTCTGGAAACACCATATATTTT.

The chain couples TRBV29-1 to TRBJ1-2; tentative D call: TRBD1 (6 bases). The CDR3 is 14 residues long. Germline V lookup: CDR1 SQVTM, CDR2 ANQGSEA. Trimming cost V 3 bases and J 3 bases, with 14 bases left between them. CDR3 sequence: CSVEREEGDYGYTF. Here the CDR3 DNA reads TGCAGCGTTGAGAGGGAGGAGGGGGACTATGGCTACACCTTC.

This clone was picked up one time. CDR3 DNA sequence: TGTGCCATCAGACCTACAGGGGGTAGGGAAAAACTGTTTTTT. This sequence encodes CAIRPTGGREKLFF. The V and J genes are TRBV10-3 and TRBJ1-4; 8 positions match TRBD1. The V and J ends lost 6 bases and 8 bases, in that order; junction bases with no gene match: 8. This CDR3 has 14 amino acids. Germline CDR1 and CDR2: ENHRY and SYGVKD.

In its sample, this clone was seen a few times. The rearrangement links TRBV5-4 to TRBJ2-1, with D hard to call. The CDR3 contains 14 residues. V lost 7 bases to trimming and J lost 7 bases, with 18 bases between them. The V gene's germline CDR1 is SGHNT and CDR2 YYREEE (reference sequence). This chain's CDR3 is CASGLVGKPNEQFF. In nucleotides, the CDR3 is TGTGCCAGCGGTCTTGTTGGGAAGCCTAATGAGCAGTTCTTC.

For this clone: Other DNA sequences in the same sample also yield this CDR3. The rearrangement joins TRBV11-2 to TRBJ2-5; 7 positions agree with TRBD2. The ends lost 5 bases at V and 5 bases at J; junction bases unmatched: 11. The germline V gene encodes CDR1 SGHAT and CDR2 FQNNGV. The CDR3 sequence is 15 residues long. CDR3 coding DNA: TGTGCCAGCAGCCCCCTTGGACTAGTGGCCGAGACCCAGTACTTC. Translation gives CASSPLGLVAETQYF.

The chain combines TRBV2 with TRBJ2-7; 15 nucleotides match TRBD2. Germline lookup yields CDR1 SNHLY and CDR2 FYNNEI. Germline trimming cut 8 bases from V and 6 bases from J; bases unmatched to any gene: 8. The CDR3 loop spans 15 amino acids. The CDR3 bases are TGTGCCAGCGGACTAGCGGGGGGGAAATCCGGCGAGCAGTACTTC. Translated: CASGLAGGKSGEQYF.

The rearrangement joins TRBV5-4 to TRBJ1-6, with D perhaps matching TRBD1 (5 bases). Trimming took off 4 bases at V and 7 bases at J, with 12 bases between the two ends. In germline, CDR1 is SGHNT, CDR2 YYREEE (reference sequence). This CDR3 region has 14 residues. The CDR3 DNA follows: TGTGCCAGCAGCCCCCAGGGCTCGAATTCACCCCTCCACTTT. Translated, it gives CASSPQGSNSPLHF.

This clone occurred once. This chain links TRBV28 with TRBJ2-7, with 14 nucleotides matching TRBD2. Per germline, CDR1 MDHEN and CDR2 SYDVKM. V shed 5 bases and J 9 bases; nucleotides not matched to a gene: 15. This CDR3 comprises 17 residues. This CDR3 reads CASSPGTSGGKILGQYF. The CDR3 nucleotides are TGTGCCAGCAGTCCCGGGACTAGCGGGGGCAAGATTCTAGGGCAGTACTTC.